Below, one T cell receptor (beta chain) is given with its context. The data derive from a study of control samples from healthy donors and cancer patients. Profiled with immunoSEQ multiplex PCR; TCRdb holds only in-frame clones, not every one. The table includes about 75,000 clones, 94% detected once. Germline V gene data show CDR1 as MGHRA and CDR2 as YSYEKL. CDR3 length: 14 amino acids. The V gene end was trimmed by 6 bases and the J gene end by 4 bases; junction bases not matched to a gene: 3. This sequence originates from a middle-aged woman in good health. The specimen was blood. The gene calls are TRBV4-1 and TRBJ2-2; 9 bases fit TRBD1. The CDR3 sequence is CASRWDRVTGELFF. The CDR3 nucleotides read TGCGCCAGCAGATGGGACAGGGTCACCGGGGAGCTGTTTTTT.